This T cell receptor (beta chain) is drawn from a study of Ad26.COV2.S vaccination and SARS-CoV-2 variants. Whole-study context: The trial was COV1001 and the donor's arm was Ad26.COV2.S. Doses of Ad26.COV2.S were injected into muscle once or twice, 56 days apart.

The length of the CDR3 is 17 residues. The germline gives CDR1 LGHDT, CDR2 YNNKEL (reference sequence). The germline V and J ends were trimmed by 5 bases and 1 base, with 20 bases remaining between them. Treatment here: over 15 received Ad26.COV2.S at low or high dose, single or two shots; several received placebo; per-sample allocation not given. Sampling took place 63 days after the first vaccine or placebo injection. Ad26.COV2.S expressed prefusion-stabilized spike from the original Wuhan strain. The method was immunoSEQ multiplex PCR; TCRdb's version includes in-frame clones alone and lacks a portion of them. This sample has some 640,000 clones, with more than 80% found just once.

The sequencing here drew on peripheral blood, taken in a trial of Ad26.COV2.S vaccine versus placebo. This clonotype originated in a person between 18 and 59 years old who received the Ad26.COV2.S COVID-19 vaccine or a placebo. V usage is TRBV3-1 (or the pseudogene TRBV3-2) and J usage is TRBJ2-5; D is undetermined. CDR3 coding DNA: TGTGCCAGCAGCAAGGTTTTGAGGATCCCCCCCCAAGAGACCCAGTACTTC. It is translated as CASSKVLRIPPQETQYF.